This T cell receptor beta chain emerged from a study of lymphopenia after photon versus proton radiotherapy. Using immunoSEQ multiplex PCR, the repertoire was profiled, and TCRdb retains in-frame clones only, with some absent. The profile shows some 30,000 clones, roughly 86% of them singletons. V gave up 4 bases and J gave up 5 bases, with 13 bases separating them. Per germline, CDR1 SQVTM and CDR2 ANQGSEA. The CDR3 runs 13 residues. The sequencing used peripheral blood, collected from a patient treated with proton-based radiotherapy. The origin of this receptor is a woman between 55 and 75 years old with cholangiocarcinoma. Some clones in this sample may be carry-over from other donors' samples. The rearrangement joins TRBV29-1 to TRBJ2-3; D unclear. The CDR3 loop reads CSVGVPGQDTQYF. In DNA form, the CDR3 reads TGCAGCGTTGGTGTTCCAGGCCAAGATACGCAGTATTTT.